This T cell receptor beta chain was captured by sequencing in a study of OX40 agonist ivuxolimab in advanced cancers. This table comes from immunoSEQ multiplex PCR, and its TCRdb copy is limited to in-frame clones, with some not included. Of approximately 76,000 clones detected, around nine tenths appear once; the ten largest clones hold over 0.6%. CDR3 length: 15 amino acids. The germline CDR1 and CDR2 sequences are MNHEY and SMNVEV (reference sequence). Trimming cost V 4 bases and J 0 bases, with 10 bases left between them. This clonotype was obtained from an adult with an advanced solid tumor such as melanoma, head and neck, liver or kidney cancer. The chain combines TRBV27 with TRBJ1-5, with D maybe TRBD1 (5 bases). The sample here was CD4+ or CD8+ T cells sorted from blood, taken in a trial of the OX40 agonist ivuxolimab. CDR3 sequence: CASSSRVYSNQPQHF. DNA for the CDR3: TGTGCCAGCAGTTCCAGGGTGTATAGCAATCAGCCCCAGCATTTT.